This is a list of T cell receptor beta chains from one sample in a study of T-cell reconstitution after alpha-beta-depleted transplantation in children. TCRdb independently ran MiXCR on the PCR reads; one entry per CDR3 protein. The sample includes roughly 590,000 distinct CDR3 sequences, around 17% seen only once; the top ten take 1.1%. The source material was PBMCs from the stem cell graft donor, sampled from the stem cell graft. The origin of the receptors is a human donor who donated a stem cell graft to a child with acute myeloid leukemia. Both conserved end residues are trimmed from each CDR3. Each record gives: V gene, CDR3 protein.

TRBV7-7 | ASSLARGSEQF
TRBV20-1 | SATGLAGVYNEQF
TRBV4-2 | ASSQGSYNQQF
TRBV6-1 | ASTDKGQFFGGY
TRBV4-1 | ASSQLAGDSTDTQY
TRBV12-3/TRBV12-4 | ASSRDRTNTGELF
TRBV12-3/TRBV12-4 | ASKEGSSYNEQF
TRBV6-5 | ASSSDGRGGYT
TRBV20-1 | SARASKGQESNQPQH
TRBV9 | ASSPEDRFNQPQH
TRBV29-1 | SVVLGADQPQH
TRBV4-3 | ASSPGTGSGDTQY
TRBV7-2 | ASSPDRGSYGYT
TRBV20-1 | SARDKFGGVSYNEQF
TRBV20-1 | SAYRDYEQF
TRBV28 | ASSGVKSTDTQY